The rows below give T cell receptor beta chains drawn from one sample of a study of T-cell reconstitution after alpha-beta-depleted transplantation in children. Via MiXCR, TCRdb re-called the PCR reads, giving one row per CDR3 protein. This sample has around 960,000 distinct CDR3 sequences; about 31% occur once, and the top ten carry 28%. Material: PBMCs, mostly from graft donor cells, obtained 360 days after TCRalphabeta/CD19-depleted stem cell transplant. The receptor source for this set is a boy less than two years old who had a stem cell transplant for SCID, so the T cells may come from the graft donor. Both conserved end residues are part of each CDR3. The D gene is left open where the match is weak.

j_gene	len	d_gene	v_gene	CDR3aa
TRBJ2-7	16	TRBD2	TRBV4-2	CASSQAGTAGGYEQYF
TRBJ2-4	15	.	TRBV20-1	CSARSEEGAKNIQYF
TRBJ1-1	15	.	TRBV7-2	CASSPRTSRGTEAFF
TRBJ2-5	16	TRBD2	TRBV10-3	CAISAGTSGAQETQYF
TRBJ1-1	12	.	TRBV25-1	CASSESPLKAFF
TRBJ2-5	17	.	TRBV11-1	CASSLTQGRRSQETQYF
TRBJ2-2	13	.	TRBV28	CASIDLGSGELFF
TRBJ2-1	15	.	TRBV5-6	CASSWRTKAHHEQFF
TRBJ2-4	15	.	TRBV12-3/TRBV12-4	CASSVRGLAKNIQYF
TRBJ1-1	16	.	TRBV5-1	CASSLDPLFMNTEAFF
TRBJ1-2	14	TRBD1	TRBV7-9	CASSSGQGRYGYTF
TRBJ1-5	16	.	TRBV12-3/TRBV12-4	CASSLRPAVGHQPQHF
TRBJ2-3	16	TRBD2	TRBV6-5	CASSYPKRGPRDTQYF
TRBJ2-1	16	TRBD2	TRBV12-3/TRBV12-4	CASSPRGLAGTNEQFF
TRBJ2-3	15	.	TRBV7-9	CASSYPGGYTDTQYF
TRBJ2-2	16	TRBD2	TRBV12-3/TRBV12-4	CASSLAGGGGTGELFF
TRBJ1-1	15	.	TRBV5-1	CASSFRGSEEEEAFF
TRBJ1-1	16	.	TRBV7-3	CASSLTVQGRRTEAFF
TRBJ2-5	16	TRBD1	TRBV15	CATSEIGTGYQETQYF
TRBJ1-3	14	.	TRBV20-1	CSAARTVSGNTIYF
TRBJ1-1	14	.	TRBV29-1	CSVEGPKRNTEAFF
TRBJ2-2	17	TRBD1	TRBV19	CASRNLAGQGHTGELFF
TRBJ2-7	20	TRBD1	TRBV4-3	CASSQDWYGTGSPRGYEQYF
TRBJ2-7	14	TRBD2	TRBV12-3/TRBV12-4	CASSLKRGGDEQYF
TRBJ2-5	16	.	TRBV4-1	CASSQLDGAIQETQYF
TRBJ2-7	13	.	TRBV12-3/TRBV12-4	CASRFKDSYEQYF
TRBJ2-3	15	.	TRBV21-1	CASSVAGENTDTQYF